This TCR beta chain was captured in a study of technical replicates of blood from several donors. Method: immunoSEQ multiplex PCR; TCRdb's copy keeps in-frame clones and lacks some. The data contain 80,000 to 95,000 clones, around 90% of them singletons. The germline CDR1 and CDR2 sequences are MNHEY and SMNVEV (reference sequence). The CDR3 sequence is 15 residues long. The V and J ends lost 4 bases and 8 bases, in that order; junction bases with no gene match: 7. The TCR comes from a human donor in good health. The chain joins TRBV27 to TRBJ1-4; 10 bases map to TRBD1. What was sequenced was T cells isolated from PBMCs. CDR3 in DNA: TGTGCCAGCAGTTCCACCGGGACAGGGGTAGAAAAACTGTTTTTT. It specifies CASSSTGTGVEKLFF.